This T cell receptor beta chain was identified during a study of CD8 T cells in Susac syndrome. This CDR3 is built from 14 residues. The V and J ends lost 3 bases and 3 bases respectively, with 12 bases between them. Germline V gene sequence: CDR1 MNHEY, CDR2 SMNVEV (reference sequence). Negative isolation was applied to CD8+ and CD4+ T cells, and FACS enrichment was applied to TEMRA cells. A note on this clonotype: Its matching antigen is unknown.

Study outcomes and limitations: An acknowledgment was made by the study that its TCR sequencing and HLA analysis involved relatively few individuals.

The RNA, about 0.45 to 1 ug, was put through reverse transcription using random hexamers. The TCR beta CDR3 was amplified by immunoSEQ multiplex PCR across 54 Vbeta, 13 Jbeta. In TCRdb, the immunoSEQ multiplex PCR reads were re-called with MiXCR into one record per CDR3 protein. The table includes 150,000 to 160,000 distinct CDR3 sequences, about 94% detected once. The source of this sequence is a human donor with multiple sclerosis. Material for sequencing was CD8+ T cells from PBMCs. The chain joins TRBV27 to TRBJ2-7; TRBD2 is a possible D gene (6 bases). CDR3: CASSLQGGDYEQYF. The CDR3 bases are TGTGCCAGCAGTTTGCAGGGAGGCGACTACGAGCAGTACTTC.